Detailed here is one TCR beta chain. Its cognate antigen is unknown. CDR3 length: 13 residues. Per the germline V gene, CDR1 is MGHRA and CDR2 is YSYEKL. The V end was cut by 4 bases, the J end by 4 bases, with 10 bases between. The data were produced by immunoSEQ multiplex PCR, yet TCRdb's version contains in-frame clones alone and is incomplete. The sample shows under 11,000 clones, around 60% of them seen only once. The sample comes from a study of CD4+ T cells in melanoma. Broader study findings: A reported correlation linked neoantigen-specific CD4+ T cells to CD8+, macrophage and B cell function. In melanoma, neoantigen-specific CD4+ T cells reportedly differed in differentiation state.

V is TRBV4-1 and J is TRBJ2-5, with a tentative D call TRBD1 (6 bases). The receptor was isolated from a human donor with melanoma. Material: cells from a culture (not recorded whether cultured in vitro). CDR3 sequence: CASSRLRGETQYF. The CDR3 coding sequence is TGCGCCAGCAGCCGACTCAGGGGAGAGACCCAGTACTTC.